This is a list of T cell receptor beta chains from one sample in a study of OX40 agonist ivuxolimab in advanced cancers. Generated by immunoSEQ multiplex PCR, the TCRdb table keeps only in-frame clones and is missing some. This table has tens of thousands of clones, 85% appearing once. Here the sequenced sample was CD4+ or CD8+ T cells sorted from blood, taken in a trial of the OX40 agonist ivuxolimab. These receptors all stem from an adult with an advanced solid tumor such as melanoma, head and neck, liver or kidney cancer. Both conserved end residues are part of each CDR3. The D gene is left open where the match is weak. Rows may omit the clone size; those that give it use once, few, many or a size class.

>TRBV6-5|.|TRBJ2-5|.
TGTGCCACCAAGGACGGGCTTAGTTTAGAGACCCAGTACTTC
CATKDGLSLETQYF
>TRBV28|TRBD1|TRBJ1-2|.
TGTGCCAGCACTCTAGGGACAGGGGGGTGGTATGGCTACACCTTC
CASTLGTGGWYGYTF
>TRBV5-1|.|TRBJ1-3|.
TGCGCCAGCAGCTTGGCCCCGGGTTATGGAAACACCATATATTTT
CASSLAPGYGNTIYF
>TRBV19|TRBD2|TRBJ2-1|once
TGTGCCAGTAGTACCCATACTAGCGGGACTTCCTACAATGAGCAGTTCTTC
CASSTHTSGTSYNEQFF
>TRBV5-4|.|TRBJ2-3|.
TGTGCCAGCAGCGTCTGGGCCGCCGGGGATACGCAGTATTTT
CASSVWAAGDTQYF
>TRBV6-1|.|TRBJ1-1|.
TGTGCCAGCAGTGAGAAAATGAACACTGAAGCTTTCTTT
CASSEKMNTEAFF
>TRBV4-2|.|TRBJ2-7|.
TGTGCCAGCAGCCAAGATAACGACGGCTCCTACGAGCAGTACTTC
CASSQDNDGSYEQYF
>TRBV27|.|TRBJ1-3|.
TGTGCCAGCAGACCATCTCCTCAGGGAGGCACCATATATTTT
CASRPSPQGGTIYF
>TRBV30|TRBD1|TRBJ2-6|.
TGTGCCTGGAGTGTACGCGGGACAGGGGGGTATGGGGCCAACGTCCTGACTTTC
CAWSVRGTGGYGANVLTF
>TRBV6-1|.|TRBJ1-2|.
TGTGCCAGCAGTGAAGCAAGGGGTAAGGATGGCTACACCTTC
CASSEARGKDGYTF
>TRBV9|.|TRBJ1-2|.
TGTGCCAGCAGCGCCCCGGGAGGCGGCTACACCTTC
CASSAPGGGYTF
>TRBV29-1|.|TRBJ1-1|.
TGCAGCGGTTCGGGGGAAAGGACTGAAGCTTTCTTT
CSGSGERTEAFF
>TRBV10-3|.|TRBJ1-1|.
TGTGCCATCCGAGGGGGAGGAGACACTGAAGCTTTCTTT
CAIRGGGDTEAFF
>TRBV20-1|.|TRBJ2-5|.
TGCAGTGCTAGAAAGGACGAGACCCAGTACTTC
CSARKDETQYF
>TRBV14|TRBD2|TRBJ2-1|.
TGTGCCAGCAGCCGAGCGGGGGCGACCTACAATGAGCAGTTCTTC
CASSRAGATYNEQFF
>TRBV10-1|.|TRBJ2-1|.
TGCGCCAGCAGTGAGTCGGGGACCACGTCCTACAATGAGCAGTTCTTC
CASSESGTTSYNEQFF
>TRBV5-1|TRBD1|TRBJ1-6|once
TGCGCCAGCAGCTTGGAGAGACAGGGGCAAAGCTCCTATAATTCACCCCTCCACTTT
CASSLERQGQSSYNSPLHF
>TRBV27|.|TRBJ1-4|.
TGTGCCAGCGGGGAGAGTAATCAAAAACTGTTTTTT
CASGESNQKLFF
>TRBV18|.|TRBJ1-2|.
TGTGCCAGCTCACTAGACAGGCGGGCCTATGGCTACACCTTC
CASSLDRRAYGYTF
>TRBV28|.|TRBJ2-5|.
TGTGCCAGCAGCCGTCGGGAGACCCAGTACTTC
CASSRRETQYF
>TRBV4-1|.|TRBJ1-5|.
TGCGCCAGCAGCCAAAGCGGCAAGGGAATCAATCAGCCCCAGCATTTT
CASSQSGKGINQPQHF
>TRBV5-1|TRBD1|TRBJ1-2|.
TGCGCCAGCAGCTTGGACGGCAGGGGGATTTGGGGCTACACCTTC
CASSLDGRGIWGYTF
>TRBV19|TRBD2|TRBJ2-7|.
TGTGCCAGTAGTAGTACTAGCGGAACCTACGAGCAGTACTTC
CASSSTSGTYEQYF
>TRBV7-8|.|TRBJ2-7|.
TGTGCCAGCAGCGCGGGTTTCTCCTACGAGCAGTACTTC
CASSAGFSYEQYF
>TRBV11-2|.|TRBJ2-7|.
TGTGCCAGCAGCCCCTTCCAGGGTATCGAGCAGTACTTC
CASSPFQGIEQYF
>TRBV28|.|TRBJ1-2|once
TGTGCCAGCAGTTCCCGGACAGAAGTTAACTATGGCTACACCTTC
CASSSRTEVNYGYTF
>TRBV7-2|TRBD1|TRBJ2-7|once
TGTGCCAGCAGTATCGACAGGGGGCTTGACTACGAGCAGTACTTC
CASSIDRGLDYEQYF
>TRBV30|.|TRBJ2-7|.
TGTGCCTGGAGTCGACTAGGGGGATCCTACGAGCAGTACTTC
CAWSRLGGSYEQYF
>TRBV30|.|TRBJ1-1|.
TGTGCCTGGTCCCGTTGGAACACTGAAGCTTTCTTT
CAWSRWNTEAFF
>TRBV27|TRBD2|TRBJ2-1|.
TGTGCCAGCAGTTCCTCGGCTAGCGGGGGGGCCGTTGAGCAGTTCTTC
CASSSSASGGAVEQFF
>TRBV12-5|.|TRBJ1-1|.
TGCGCTAGTGCCCCCCGAGGGGGCACTGAAGCTTTCTTT
CASAPRGGTEAFF
>TRBV7-2|.|TRBJ2-3|.
TGTGCCAGCAGCTTAAACCAAAAGGATACGCAGTATTTT
CASSLNQKDTQYF
>TRBV29-1|TRBD2|TRBJ2-1|.
TGCAGCGTTGCGCGCGGGAGATCCTACAATGAGCAGTTCTTC
CSVARGRSYNEQFF
>TRBV9|TRBD2|TRBJ2-5|.
TGTGCCAGCAGCGTAACTAGCGGGGGGTTTGAGACCCAGTACTTC
CASSVTSGGFETQYF
>TRBV10-1|.|TRBJ2-3|.
TGCGCCAGCAGTGATACTGCAGATACGCAGTATTTT
CASSDTADTQYF